This T cell receptor beta chain was captured by sequencing in a study of blood T cell repertoires in COVID-19. On the study more broadly: Material from acute and convalescent COVID-19 was sourced from the United States, Italy and Spain. PBMCs, B-cell-depleted T cells, or T cells provided the cDNA or gDNA that made up the material.

Trimming shortened V by 2 bases and J by 8 bases, and 19 bases separated the two germline ends. CDR1 and CDR2 from the germline V gene are SGHRS and YFSETQ. The CDR3 runs to 15 residues. Original handling: Reference gene primer amplification gave nucleated cell count estimates. Sequenced by immunoSEQ multiplex PCR; TCRdb stores in-frame clones only, minus some. The V and J calls and the clone size are those of that table, but D and trimming were determined from the DNA. The table lists more than 11,000 clones, 75% to 90% of them singletons. This sequence was found in a man aged 50 to 60 with active COVID-19. The chain carries TRBV5-1 and TRBJ1-1, with D tentatively TRBD1 (6 bases). The specimen was peripheral blood. CDR3 in amino acids: CASSFRVGTPKEAFF. CDR3 coding DNA: TGCGCCAGCAGCTTTCGAGTGGGGACACCTAAAGAAGCTTTCTTT.